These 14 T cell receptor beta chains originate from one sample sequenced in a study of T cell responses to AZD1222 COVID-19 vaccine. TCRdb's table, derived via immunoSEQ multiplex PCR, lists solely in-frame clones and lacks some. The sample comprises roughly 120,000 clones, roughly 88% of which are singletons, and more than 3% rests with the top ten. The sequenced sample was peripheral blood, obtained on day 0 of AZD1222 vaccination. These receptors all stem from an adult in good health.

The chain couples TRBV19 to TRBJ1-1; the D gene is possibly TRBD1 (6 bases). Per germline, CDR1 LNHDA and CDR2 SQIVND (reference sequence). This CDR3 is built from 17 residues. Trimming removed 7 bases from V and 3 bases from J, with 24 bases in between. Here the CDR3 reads CASKGIGGLDRYTEAFF. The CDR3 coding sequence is TGTGCCAGTAAGGGTATTGGGGGGCTTGATAGGTACACTGAAGCTTTCTTT.

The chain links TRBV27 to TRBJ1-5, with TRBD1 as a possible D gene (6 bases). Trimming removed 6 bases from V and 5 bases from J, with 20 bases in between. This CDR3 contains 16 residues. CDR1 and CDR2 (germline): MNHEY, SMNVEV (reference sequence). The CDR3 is CASRAIREQGYQPQHF. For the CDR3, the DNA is TGTGCCAGCAGGGCGATCCGCGAACAGGGTTATCAGCCCCAGCATTTT.

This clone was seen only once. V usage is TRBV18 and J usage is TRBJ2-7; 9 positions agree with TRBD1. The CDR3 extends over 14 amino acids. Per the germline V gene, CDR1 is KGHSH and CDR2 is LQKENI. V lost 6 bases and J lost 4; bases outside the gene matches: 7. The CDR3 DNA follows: TGTGCCAGCTCCTCGGGACAGGGTTGGTACGAGCAGTACTTC. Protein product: CASSSGQGWYEQYF.

The CDR3 region is CASSLVAARRANYGYTF. The CDR3 DNA sequence: TGTGCCAGCAGCTTGGTAGCCGCCAGGCGAGCTAACTATGGCTACACCTTC. The chain combines TRBV5-6 with TRBJ1-2; D unresolved. Germline V gives CDR1 SGHDT, CDR2 YYEEEE. V lost 0 bases, J lost 0 bases, and 15 bases lay in between. This CDR3 has 17 amino acids.

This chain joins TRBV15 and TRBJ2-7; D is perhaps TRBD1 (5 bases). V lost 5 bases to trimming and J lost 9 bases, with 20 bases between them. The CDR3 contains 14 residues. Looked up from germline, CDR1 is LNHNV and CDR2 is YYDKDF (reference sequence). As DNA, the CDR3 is TGTGCCACCAGCGGCCGCCAGACAGCACGCCGGCAGTACTTC. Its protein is CATSGRQTARRQYF.

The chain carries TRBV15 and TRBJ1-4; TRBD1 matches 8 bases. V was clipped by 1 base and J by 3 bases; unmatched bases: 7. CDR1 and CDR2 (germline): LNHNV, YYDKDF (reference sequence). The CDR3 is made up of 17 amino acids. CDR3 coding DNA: TGTGCCACCAGCAGAGGGCAGGGGGCGGTTGCTAATGAAAAACTGTTTTTT. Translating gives CATSRGQGAVANEKLFF.

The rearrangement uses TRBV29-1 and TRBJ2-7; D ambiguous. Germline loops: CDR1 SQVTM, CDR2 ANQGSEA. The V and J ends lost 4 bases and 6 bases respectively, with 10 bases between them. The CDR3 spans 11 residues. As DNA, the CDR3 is TGCAGCGTTGGGGCAGACTCCGAGCAGTACTTC. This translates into CSVGADSEQYF.

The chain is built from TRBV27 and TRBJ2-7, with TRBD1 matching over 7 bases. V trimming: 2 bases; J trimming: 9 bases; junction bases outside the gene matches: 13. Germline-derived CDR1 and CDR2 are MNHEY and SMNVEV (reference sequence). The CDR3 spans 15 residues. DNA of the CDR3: TGTGCCAGCAGTTTAGTAGAGGGGGCTAGACCTGCGCAGTACTTC. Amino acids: CASSLVEGARPAQYF.

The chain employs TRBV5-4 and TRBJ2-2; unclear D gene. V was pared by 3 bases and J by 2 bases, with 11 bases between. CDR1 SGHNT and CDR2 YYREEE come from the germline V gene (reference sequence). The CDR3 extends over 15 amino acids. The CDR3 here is CASSSTQANTGELFF. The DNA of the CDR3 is TGTGCCAGCAGCTCAACTCAGGCCAACACCGGGGAGCTGTTTTTT. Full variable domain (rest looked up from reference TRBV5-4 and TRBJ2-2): ETGVTQSPTHLIKTRGQQVTLRCSSQSGHNTVSWYQQALGQGPQFIFQYYREEENGRGNFPPRFSGLQFPNYSSELNVNALELDDSALYLCASSSTQANTGELFFGEGSRLTVL.

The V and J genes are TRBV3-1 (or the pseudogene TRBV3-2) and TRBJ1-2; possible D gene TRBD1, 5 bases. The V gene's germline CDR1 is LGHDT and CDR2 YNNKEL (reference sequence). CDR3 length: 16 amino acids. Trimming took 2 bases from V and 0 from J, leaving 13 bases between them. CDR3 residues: CASSQSGTGANYGYTF. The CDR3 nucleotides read TGTGCCAGCAGCCAATCCGGGACGGGAGCTAACTATGGCTACACCTTC.

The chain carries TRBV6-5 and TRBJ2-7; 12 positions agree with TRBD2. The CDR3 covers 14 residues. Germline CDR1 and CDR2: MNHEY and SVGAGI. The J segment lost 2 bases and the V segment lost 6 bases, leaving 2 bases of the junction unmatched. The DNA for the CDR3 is TGTGCCAGCAGCCGGACTAGCGGGGCCTACGAGCAGTACTTC. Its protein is CASSRTSGAYEQYF.

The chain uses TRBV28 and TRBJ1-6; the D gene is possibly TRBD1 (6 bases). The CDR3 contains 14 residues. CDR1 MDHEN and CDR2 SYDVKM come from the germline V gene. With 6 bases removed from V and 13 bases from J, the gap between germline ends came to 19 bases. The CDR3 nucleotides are TGTGCCAGCAGGGCAGGGGCAATGGTTGGGCCCCTCCACTTT. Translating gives CASRAGAMVGPLHF.

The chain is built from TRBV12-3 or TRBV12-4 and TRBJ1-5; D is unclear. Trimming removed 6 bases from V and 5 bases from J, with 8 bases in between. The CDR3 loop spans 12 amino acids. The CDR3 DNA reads TGTGCCAGCAGCTGGGTGGATCAGCCCCAGCATTTT. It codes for CASSWVDQPQHF.

As DNA, the CDR3 is TGTGCCAGCAGCTTAGGGGGACTCCCGATTCAGTACTTC. As protein: CASSLGGLPIQYF. The chain joins TRBV7-8 to TRBJ2-4; perhaps TRBD2 as D (6 bases). CDR1 is SGHVS, CDR2 FQNEAQ, per germline. Trimming left V 1 base short and J 10 bases short, with 11 bases between. CDR3 size: 13 residues. Together with reference TRBV7-8 and TRBJ2-4, the CDR3 gives the full variable domain: GAGVSQSPRYKVAKRGQDVALRCDPISGHVSLFWYQQALGQGPEFLTYFQNEAQLDKSGLPSDRFFAERPEGSVSTLKIQRTQQEDSAVYLCASSLGGLPIQYFGAGTRLSVL.